Here is one T cell receptor beta chain with its context. The CDR3 covers 16 residues. Per the germline V gene, CDR1 is GTSNPN and CDR2 is SVGIG (reference sequence). The junction had 12 bases not matched to a gene; V was cut back by 0 bases and J by 6 bases. The record originates from a study of cytomegalovirus exposure and HLA in healthy donors. PCR primers comprised 60 Vbeta and 13 Jbeta primers. Produced via immunoSEQ multiplex PCR; TCRdb's table is partial and in-frame only. The sample yields roughly 110,000 clones, approximately 70% seen once. This receptor was obtained from a boy under 18 in good health and CMV-seronegative. Sequencing was done on a sample of PBMCs. This sequence joins TRBV30 and TRBJ1-1; 8 nucleotides align to TRBD1. The CDR3 spells CAWSVLGGQGGSEAFF. Here the CDR3 DNA reads TGTGCCTGGAGTGTACTGGGAGGACAGGGCGGATCTGAAGCTTTCTTT.